There are many counts of the clone carrying this T cell receptor beta chain. Its antigen is currently unknown. V was trimmed by 5 bases and J by 4 bases, leaving 14 bases between them. There are 15 residues in the CDR3. Germline CDR1 reads SGHTA; CDR2 reads FQGNSA. This entry belongs to a study of neurological immune-mediated disorders. Via MiXCR, TCRdb re-called the 5' RACE reads, giving one row per CDR3 protein. The sample records about 31,000 distinct CDR3 sequences, over 3.5% being singletons. Study-level findings and limits: Among expanded clones, no CDR3 amino acid sequences were shared across subjects, a pattern suggesting private repertoires in all groups.

Sequencing was carried out using CD4+ T cells from blood. The gene calls are TRBV7-2 and TRBJ2-2; possibly TRBD1 for D (6 bases). This receptor was taken from a woman aged 40 to 55 in good health. CDR3 protein: CASSPRGTLTGELFF. The CDR3 DNA reads TGTGCCAGCAGCCCACGAGGGACACTCACCGGGGAGCTGTTTTTT.